This T cell receptor (beta chain) emerged from a study of blood T cells in healthy people across ages. Study-wide findings and caveats: Donors of long life had a larger count of naive CD4+ cells and greater diversity than aged donors. A conclusive naive versus antigen-experienced comparison was prevented by the unsorted PBMCs.

A second PCR of 7 to 11 cycles used a sample-barcoded 5' primer and a J-beta primer mix. All cDNA molecules were each tagged by a template-switch adaptor with 12 random nucleotides. TCRdb ran MiXCR on the 5' RACE reads and lists one entry per CDR3 protein. The data hold more than 650,000 distinct CDR3 sequences, with about 55% observed a single time. CDR3 length equals 13 residues. Of note for this clonotype: Its antigen is still unknown.

Per sample, extraction of total RNA gave at least 6 micrograms in every case. Material for sequencing was blood. The gene calls are TRBV21-1 and TRBJ1-4. TRBV21-1 is marked as a pseudogene. The source is a man of 80 years or more in good health. The CDR3 sequence: CASKQQRREKLFF. CDR3 nucleotides: TGTGCCAGCAAACAACAGAGGAGAGAAAAACTGTTTTTT.